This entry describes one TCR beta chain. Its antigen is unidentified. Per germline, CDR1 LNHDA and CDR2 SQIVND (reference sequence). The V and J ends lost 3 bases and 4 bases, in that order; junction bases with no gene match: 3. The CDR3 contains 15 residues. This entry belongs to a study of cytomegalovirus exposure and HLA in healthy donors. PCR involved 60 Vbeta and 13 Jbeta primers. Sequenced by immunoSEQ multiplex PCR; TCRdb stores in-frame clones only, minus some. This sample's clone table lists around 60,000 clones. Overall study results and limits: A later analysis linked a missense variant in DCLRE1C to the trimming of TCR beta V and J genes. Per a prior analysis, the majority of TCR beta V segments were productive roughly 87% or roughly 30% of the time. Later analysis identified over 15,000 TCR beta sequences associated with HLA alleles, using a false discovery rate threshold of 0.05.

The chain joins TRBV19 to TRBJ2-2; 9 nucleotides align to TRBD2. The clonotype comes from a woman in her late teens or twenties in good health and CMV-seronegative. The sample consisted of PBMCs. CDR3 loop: CASSIASGTTGELFF. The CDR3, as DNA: TGTGCCAGTAGTATTGCTAGCGGGACCACCGGGGAGCTGTTTTTT.